This T cell receptor beta chain is drawn from a study of blood T cell repertoires in COVID-19. In the original workflow: Nucleated cell number was recorded as an estimate derived from reference gene primer amplification. Assay: immunoSEQ multiplex PCR; the TCRdb copy retains only in-frame clones and omits some. The V and J calls and the clone size are those of that table, but D and trimming were determined from the DNA. The sample has around 200,000 clones, under 90% seen once. The CDR3 is 15 amino acids. Germline loops: CDR1 LGHNA, CDR2 YSLEER. Germline trimming cut 1 base from V and 0 bases from J; bases unmatched to any gene: 2.

The V call is TRBV4-3, the J call TRBJ1-1; 7 nucleotides match TRBD1. The TCR was taken from a woman aged 80 or older with active or convalescent COVID-19. The sequencing sample was made of peripheral blood. The CDR3 here is CASSQGQGMNTEAFF. The CDR3 bases are TGCGCCAGCAGCCAAGGACAGGGTATGAACACTGAAGCTTTCTTT.